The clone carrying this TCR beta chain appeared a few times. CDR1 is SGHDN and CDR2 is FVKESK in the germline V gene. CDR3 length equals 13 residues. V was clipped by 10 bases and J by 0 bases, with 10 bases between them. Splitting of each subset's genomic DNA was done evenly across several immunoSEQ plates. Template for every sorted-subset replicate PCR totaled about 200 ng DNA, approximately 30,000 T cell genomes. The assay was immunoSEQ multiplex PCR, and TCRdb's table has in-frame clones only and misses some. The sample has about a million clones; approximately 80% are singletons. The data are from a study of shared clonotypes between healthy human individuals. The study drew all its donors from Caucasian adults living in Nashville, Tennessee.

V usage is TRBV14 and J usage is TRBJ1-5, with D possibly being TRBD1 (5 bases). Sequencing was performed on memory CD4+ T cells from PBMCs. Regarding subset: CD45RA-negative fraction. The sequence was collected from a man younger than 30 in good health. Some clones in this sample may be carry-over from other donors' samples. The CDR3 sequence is CANFRDSNQPQHF. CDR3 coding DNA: TGTGCCAACTTCAGGGATAGCAATCAGCCCCAGCATTTT. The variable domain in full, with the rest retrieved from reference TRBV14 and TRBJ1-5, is EAGVTQFPSHSVIEKGQTVTLRCDPISGHDNLYWYRRVMGKEIKFLLHFVKESKQDESGMPNNRFLAERTGGTYSTLKVQPAELEDSGVYFCANFRDSNQPQHFGDGTRLSIL.